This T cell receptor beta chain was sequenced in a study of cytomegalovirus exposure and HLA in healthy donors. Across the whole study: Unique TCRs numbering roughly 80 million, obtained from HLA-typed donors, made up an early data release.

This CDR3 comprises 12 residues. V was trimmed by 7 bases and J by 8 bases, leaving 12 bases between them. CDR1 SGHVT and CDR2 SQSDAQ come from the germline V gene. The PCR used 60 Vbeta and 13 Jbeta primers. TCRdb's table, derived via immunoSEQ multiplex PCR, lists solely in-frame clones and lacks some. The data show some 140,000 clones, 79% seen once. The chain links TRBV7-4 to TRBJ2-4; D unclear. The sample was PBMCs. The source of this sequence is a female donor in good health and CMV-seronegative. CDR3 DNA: TGTGCCAGCAATCCATCGAGGTACATTCAGTACTTC. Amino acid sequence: CASNPSRYIQYF.